This TCR beta chain was identified in a study of graft-versus-host responses after intestinal transplantation. In the study overall: Every one of the recipients received anti-thymocyte globulin induction and afterwards took tacrolimus and steroids for 3 to 4 years.

With regard to this clone: Its cognate antigen is unknown.

The study's findings and limits: Detected in recipient marrow were GvH clones, some of which were first observed in ileum or blood. There was an association between peak levels of circulating GvH clones and early post-transplant HvG declines.

Clones were sequenced by immunoSEQ multiplex PCR, and TCRdb holds only the in-frame ones, with some missing. In the table there are around 25,000 clones, approximately 83% of which are singletons. The CDR3 is 12 amino acids. The germline V gene encodes CDR1 MDHEN and CDR2 SYDVKM. With V trimmed by 5 bases and J by 8 bases, 6 bases remained unmatched. The gene calls are TRBV28 and TRBJ2-7, with 7 bases matching TRBD1. The sequence was obtained from a human patient who received an intestinal transplant, so some T cells may come from the graft donor. Here the sequenced sample was PBMCs, taken roughly 450 days after intestinal transplant. The CDR3 coding sequence is TGTGCCAGCAGTGTGACAGGGCACCAGCAGTACTTC. Protein product: CASSVTGHQQYF.